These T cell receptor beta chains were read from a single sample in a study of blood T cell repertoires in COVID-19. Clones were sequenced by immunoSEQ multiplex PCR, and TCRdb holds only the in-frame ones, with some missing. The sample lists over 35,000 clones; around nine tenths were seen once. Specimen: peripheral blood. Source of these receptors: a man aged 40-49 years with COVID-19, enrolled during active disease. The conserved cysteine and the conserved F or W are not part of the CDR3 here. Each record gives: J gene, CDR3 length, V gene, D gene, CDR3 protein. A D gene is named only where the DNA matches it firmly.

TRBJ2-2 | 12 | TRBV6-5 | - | ASIDTGSAGELF
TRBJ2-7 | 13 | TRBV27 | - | ASGVPRPFGGEQY
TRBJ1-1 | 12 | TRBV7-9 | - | ASSSRTGNTEAF
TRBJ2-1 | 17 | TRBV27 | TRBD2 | ASSLGPLAGAHSYNEQF
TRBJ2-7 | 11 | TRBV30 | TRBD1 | AWTRQGNYEQY
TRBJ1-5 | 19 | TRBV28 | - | ASSPWEGTGDLGPSNQPQH
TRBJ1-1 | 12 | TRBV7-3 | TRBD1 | ASSTGGGNTEAF
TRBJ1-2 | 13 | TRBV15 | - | ATSRDGGRAYGYT
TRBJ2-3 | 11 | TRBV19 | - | ASKAGPTDTQY
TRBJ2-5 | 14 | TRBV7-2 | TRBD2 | ASSPRLAGGLGTQY
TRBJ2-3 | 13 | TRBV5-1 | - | ASSWREPSTDTQY
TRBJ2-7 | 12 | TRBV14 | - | ASSQGPPVDEQY
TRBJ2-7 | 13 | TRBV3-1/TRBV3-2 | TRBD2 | ASSPELAGPYEQY
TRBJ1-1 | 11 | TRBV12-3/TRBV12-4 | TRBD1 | ASRIPGQSFAF
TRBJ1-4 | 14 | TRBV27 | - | ARTGPLLKRNEKLF
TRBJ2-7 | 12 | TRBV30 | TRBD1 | AWSYRQGIGEQY
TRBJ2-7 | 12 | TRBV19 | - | ASRDRISSGEQY
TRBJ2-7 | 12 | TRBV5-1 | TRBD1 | ASSRGQGANEQY
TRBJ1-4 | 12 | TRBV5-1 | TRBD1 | ASSLGQLNEKLF
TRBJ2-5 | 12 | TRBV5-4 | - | ASTVGGRQETQY
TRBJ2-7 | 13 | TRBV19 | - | ASPQGLGRVWEQY
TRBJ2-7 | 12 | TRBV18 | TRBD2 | ASSPSAGDYEQY
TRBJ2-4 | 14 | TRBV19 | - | ASSMGQVLAKNIQY
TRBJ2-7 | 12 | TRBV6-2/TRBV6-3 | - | ASSYAAAGYEQY
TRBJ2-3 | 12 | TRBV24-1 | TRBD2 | ATSDLLAGDTQY
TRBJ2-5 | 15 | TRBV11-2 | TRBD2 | ASSLVGLAGGGETQY
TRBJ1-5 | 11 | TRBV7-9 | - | APRGSGNQPQH
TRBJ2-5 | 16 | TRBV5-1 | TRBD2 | ASSRGGSGGPPQETQY
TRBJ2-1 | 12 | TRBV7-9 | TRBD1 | ATRGQGPNNEQF
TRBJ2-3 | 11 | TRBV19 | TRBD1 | ASSTNRGDTQY
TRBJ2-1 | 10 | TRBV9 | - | ASSGGNNEQF
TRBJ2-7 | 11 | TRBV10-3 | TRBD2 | AINLSGSKEQY
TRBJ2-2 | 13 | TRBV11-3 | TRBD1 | ASSPRDRFTGELF
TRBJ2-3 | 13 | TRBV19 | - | ASSGRRQHTDTQY
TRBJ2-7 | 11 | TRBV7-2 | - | ASSSPNSNEQY
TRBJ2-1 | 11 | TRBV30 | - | AWSSQGQGEQF
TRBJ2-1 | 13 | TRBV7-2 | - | ASSLLAGVGNEQF
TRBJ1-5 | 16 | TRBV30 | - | AWSVPAGRIVSNQPQH
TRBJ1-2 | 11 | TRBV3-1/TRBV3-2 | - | ASSPPRGYGYT